This T cell receptor (beta chain) was captured in a study of liver allograft versus peripheral blood T cells. On the study more broadly: Graft-liver T cell receptor repertoires were compared against recipient peripheral blood repertoires. Study-level points and caveats: Differences were reported between the T cell receptor repertoires inside liver allografts and those that were detected in peripheral blood.

Remarks on this clonotype: Its antigen is undetermined.

Via MiXCR, TCRdb re-called the reads, giving one row per CDR3 protein. The sample carries around 12,000 distinct CDR3 sequences, over 25% recorded once. This sequence was found in a human patient who had a liver transplant. Some of the T cells might come from the graft donor.

The CDR3 nucleotides read TGTGCCAGCAGCTCCCCAGGAGCGAATTCACCCCTCCACTTT. This gives the protein CASSSPGANSPLHF. The chain combines TRBV7-9 with TRBJ1-6; D gene ambiguous. Trimming stripped 4 bases from V and 7 bases from J, with 11 bases between. CDR3 size: 14 residues. CDR1 and CDR2 from the germline V gene are SEHNR and FQNEAQ (reference sequence).